One sample yielded the 21 T cell receptor beta chains listed below, sequenced in a study of T-cell memory formation after mild COVID-19. TCRdb fed the 5' RACE reads into MiXCR, producing one record per CDR3 protein. Of fewer than 550,000 distinct CDR3 sequences listed, 15% to 25% were seen once; the top ten hold about 8.1%. Sequencing was carried out using PBMCs or a T cell subset sorted from them (not recorded which). Receptors originate from an adult woman who had mild COVID-19 (a few samples of this study predate the infection). Cell type and time point are not known.

This chain connects TRBV3-1 to TRBJ2-4; D call uncertain. Germline V gene lookup returns CDR1 LGHDT and CDR2 YNNKEL (reference sequence). CDR3 length equals 12 residues. V lost 1 base and J lost 8, with 6 bases in between. CDR3 nucleotide sequence: TGTGCCAGCAGCCAAGTTTGGGACATTCAGTACTTC. Its translation: CASSQVWDIQYF.

The rearrangement links TRBV7-6 to TRBJ1-1; perhaps TRBD1 as D (6 bases). Germline CDR1 is SGHVS and CDR2 is FNYEAQ. The V gene lost 1 base and the J gene lost 1 base, with 10 bases spanning the gap. The CDR3 totals 15 residues. Written as DNA, the CDR3 is TGTGCCAGCAGCTTAGGGGCAGGGGCGAACACTGAAGCTTTCTTT. Its translation is CASSLGAGANTEAFF.

The rearrangement uses TRBV27 and TRBJ2-3, with 11 bases that match TRBD1. V was pared by 5 bases and J by 9 bases, with 10 bases of the junction left unmatched. Per the germline V gene, CDR1 is MNHEY and CDR2 is SMNVEV (reference sequence). The CDR3 totals 15 residues. As DNA, the CDR3 is TGTGCCAGCAGTACCCGGGACAGGGGGTTGGGGACGCAGTATTTT. Protein: CASSTRDRGLGTQYF.

V usage is TRBV6-1 and J usage is TRBJ1-2; D possibly corresponds to TRBD1 (6 bases). The CDR3 contains 14 residues. Per the germline V gene, CDR1 is MNHNS and CDR2 is SASEGT. V was clipped by 2 bases and J by 5 bases, with 12 bases between them. The CDR3 DNA reads as TGTGCCAGCAGTGAAAATGTCAGGGGTTATGGCTACACCTTC. This translates into CASSENVRGYGYTF.

This clonotype has a count of ten or more. The chain joins TRBV3-1 to TRBJ2-5; no reliable D call. The V end was cut by 0 bases, the J end by 2 bases, with 22 bases between. In germline, CDR1 is LGHDT, CDR2 YNNKEL (reference sequence). The CDR3 is 19 amino acids. In DNA, the CDR3 is TGTGCCAGCAGCCAAGATTGCCTCGAATATAGACCCGGACAAGAGACCCAGTACTTC. This encodes CASSQDCLEYRPGQETQYF.

The sample holds a few counts of this clonotype. The CDR3 protein is CASGSPNTGELFF. The DNA for the CDR3 is TGTGCCAGCGGGTCTCCGAACACCGGGGAGCTGTTTTTT. This chain joins TRBV12-3 or TRBV12-4 and TRBJ2-2; no reliable D call. CDR3 size: 13 residues. The V gene lost 8 bases and the J gene lost 0 bases, with 7 bases spanning the gap.

This clonotype was detected a few times. The chain couples TRBV12-3 or TRBV12-4 to TRBJ2-7, with 7 bases matching TRBD1. Germline trimming cut 5 bases from V and 6 bases from J; bases unmatched to any gene: 10. This CDR3 contains 14 residues. CDR3 in amino acids: CASSMGQILSEQYF. Written as DNA, the CDR3 is TGTGCCAGCAGTATGGGACAGATTCTCTCCGAGCAGTACTTC.

The rearrangement uses TRBV5-1 and TRBJ1-1, with a possible D match to TRBD1 (5 bases). V was cut by 1 base and J by 0 bases, with 10 bases left in between. Germline lookup yields CDR1 SGHRS and CDR2 YFSETQ. This CDR3 comprises 15 residues. CDR3 loop: CASSLLGAMNTEAFF. For the CDR3, the DNA is TGCGCCAGCAGCTTGCTCGGGGCCATGAACACTGAAGCTTTCTTT. Looking up the rest from reference TRBV5-1 and TRBJ1-1 gives the full variable domain: KAGVTQTPRYLIKTRGQQVTLSCSPISGHRSVSWYQQTPGQGLQFLFEYFSETQRNKGNFPGRFSGRQFSNSRSEMNVSTLELGDSALYLCASSLLGAMNTEAFFGQGTRLTVV.

J is TRBJ1-1 and V is TRBV11-2; D not resolved. CDR1 SGHAT and CDR2 FQNNGV come from the germline V gene. V lost 7 bases, J lost 1 base, and 10 bases lay in between. This CDR3 contains 13 residues. Written as DNA, the CDR3 is TGTGCCAGCAAGATGGAGAGGAACACTGAAGCTTTCTTT. Its protein product is CASKMERNTEAFF.

The rearrangement uses TRBV30 and TRBJ1-6; D not resolved. The CDR3 extends over 14 amino acids. Germline CDR1 and CDR2: GTSNPN and SVGIG (reference sequence). Trimming took 4 bases from V and 8 from J, leaving 15 bases between them. CDR3 nucleotide sequence: TGTGCCTGGACGGGTGGCCCTCTTGATTCACCCCTCCACTTT. Encoded protein: CAWTGGPLDSPLHF.

Many counts were recorded for this clonotype. The genes are TRBV13 and TRBJ2-3; 8 nucleotides line up with TRBD1. Per the germline V gene, CDR1 is PRHDT and CDR2 is FYEKMQ (reference sequence). CDR3 size: 15 residues. Trimming at V came to 5 bases and at J to 1 base, leaving 5 bases not matched to a gene. The CDR3 sequence: CASSLDRVGTDTQYF. The CDR3 nucleotides are TGTGCCAGCAGCCTGGACAGGGTTGGCACAGATACGCAGTATTTT.

This clonotype was detected a few times. The chain combines TRBV4-2 with TRBJ2-5; 9 bases are shared with TRBD2. The germline V gene encodes CDR1 LGHNA and CDR2 YNFKEQ. The CDR3 consists of 18 residues. J was trimmed by 0 bases and V by 1 base; bases with no gene match: 9. For the CDR3, the DNA is TGTGCCAGCAGCCAAGGAAGCGGGGGGAACCTGTACCAAGAGACCCAGTACTTC. Protein product: CASSQGSGGNLYQETQYF.

The chain is built from TRBV6-5 and TRBJ2-5; tentatively, D is TRBD1 or TRBD2 (5 bases each). Germline lookup yields CDR1 MNHEY and CDR2 SVGAGI. V lost 0 bases and J lost 9, with 20 bases in between. This CDR3 contains 16 residues. DNA of the CDR3: TGTGCCAGCAGTTACTCGAGCCCGGACTCATTGGGGGCCCAGTACTTC. Translation gives CASSYSSPDSLGAQYF.

This sequence joins TRBV20-1 and TRBJ1-2; D gene unclear. This CDR3 is 13 amino acids long. V was cut by 0 bases and J by 8 bases, with 13 bases left in between. CDR1 is DFQATT, CDR2 SNEGSKA, per germline (reference sequence). This chain's CDR3 is CSARDTLDGGYTF. The CDR3 coding sequence is TGCAGTGCTAGAGACACACTGGATGGGGGCTACACCTTC.

The sample holds a few counts of this clonotype. The chain employs TRBV7-2 and TRBJ2-1, with a weak D call TRBD2 (5 bases). The V end was cut by 5 bases, the J end by 6 bases, with 11 bases between. The length of the CDR3 is 13 residues. Germline values: CDR1 SGHTA, CDR2 FQGNSA. The DNA for the CDR3 is TGTGCCAGCAGCCTTCGGACTGTCAATGAGCAGTTCTTC. Translated, it gives CASSLRTVNEQFF.

This sequence joins TRBV5-1 and TRBJ2-5; D not certain. Trimming removed 4 bases from V and 3 bases from J, with 7 bases in between. CDR1 is SGHRS and CDR2 is YFSETQ in the germline V gene. CDR3 length: 12 residues. In DNA form, the CDR3 reads TGCGCCAGCAGCAAGGTGGAAGAGACCCAGTACTTC. This sequence encodes CASSKVEETQYF.

This clonotype has only a few counts. CDR3 sequence reads: CASSPDRRGEQFF. The CDR3 DNA reads TGTGCCAGCAGCCCGGACAGGCGGGGTGAGCAGTTCTTC. V gene TRBV7-2 combines with J gene TRBJ2-1; maybe TRBD1 (7 bases). V was clipped by 5 bases and J by 9 bases, with 14 bases between them. The CDR3 is made up of 13 amino acids. Germline lookup yields CDR1 SGHTA and CDR2 FQGNSA.

The V and J genes are TRBV20-1 and TRBJ2-5; the match to TRBD1 covers 10 bases. Trimming removed 3 bases from V and 5 bases from J; junction bases left unmatched: 12. The CDR3 consists of 16 residues. Germline CDR1 reads DFQATT; CDR2 reads SNEGSKA (reference sequence). CDR3 in amino acids: CSASVRGQGLLETQYF. The CDR3 DNA reads as TGCAGTGCTAGCGTCAGGGGACAGGGGTTGTTGGAGACCCAGTACTTC.

The chain links TRBV5-1 to TRBJ1-1, with D unresolved. V was cut by 5 bases and J by 5 bases, with 13 bases left in between. The CDR3 extends over 13 amino acids. Germline values: CDR1 SGHRS, CDR2 YFSETQ. This CDR3 is CASSWETGTEAFF. CDR3 coding DNA: TGCGCCAGCAGTTGGGAAACGGGAACTGAAGCTTTCTTT.

This clonotype was counted a few times. The chain uses TRBV6-5 and TRBJ2-2, with D unclear. The V end lost 8 bases, the J end lost 8 bases, and 15 bases lay between the germline ends. This CDR3 region has 13 residues. Germline CDR1 is MNHEY and CDR2 is SVGAGI. The CDR3: CASRLSGSGELFF. For the CDR3, the DNA is TGTGCCAGCCGACTGTCGGGTTCTGGGGAGCTGTTTTTT.

In nucleotides, the CDR3 is TGTGCCAGCAGCTTGGCTCAGGGTCAGCCCCAGCATTTT. Translating gives CASSLAQGQPQHF. The V and J genes are TRBV5-6 and TRBJ1-5, with TRBD1 as a possible D gene (5 bases). The CDR3 covers 13 residues. Germline V gene lookup returns CDR1 SGHDT and CDR2 YYEEEE. Trimming removed 0 bases from V and 6 bases from J, with 7 bases in between.